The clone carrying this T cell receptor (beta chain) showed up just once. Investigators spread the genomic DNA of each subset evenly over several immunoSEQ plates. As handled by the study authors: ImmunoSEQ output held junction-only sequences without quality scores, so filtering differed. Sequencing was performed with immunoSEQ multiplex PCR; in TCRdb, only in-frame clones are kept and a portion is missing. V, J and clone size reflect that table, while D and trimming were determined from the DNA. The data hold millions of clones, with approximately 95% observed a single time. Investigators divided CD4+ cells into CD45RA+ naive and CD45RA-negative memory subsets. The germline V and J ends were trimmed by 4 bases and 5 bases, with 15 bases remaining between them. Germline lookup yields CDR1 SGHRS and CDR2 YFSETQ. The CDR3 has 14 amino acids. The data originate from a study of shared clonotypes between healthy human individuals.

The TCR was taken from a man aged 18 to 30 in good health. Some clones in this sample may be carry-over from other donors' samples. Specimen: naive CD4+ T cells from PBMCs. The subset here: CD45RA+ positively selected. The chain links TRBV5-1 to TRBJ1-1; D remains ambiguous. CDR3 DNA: TGCGCCAGCAGCGCCTGGACGGCGGGAACTGAAGCTTTCTTT. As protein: CASSAWTAGTEAFF.